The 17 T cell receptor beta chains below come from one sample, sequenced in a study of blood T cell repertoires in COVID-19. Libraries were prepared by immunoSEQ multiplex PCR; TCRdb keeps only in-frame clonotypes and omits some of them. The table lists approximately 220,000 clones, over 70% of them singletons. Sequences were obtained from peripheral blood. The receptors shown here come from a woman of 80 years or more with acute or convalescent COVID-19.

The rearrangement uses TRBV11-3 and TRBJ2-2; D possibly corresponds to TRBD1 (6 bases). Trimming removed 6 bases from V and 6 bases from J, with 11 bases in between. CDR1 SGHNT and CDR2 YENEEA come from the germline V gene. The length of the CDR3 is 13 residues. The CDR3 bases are TGTGCCAGCAGTCAGGGGTGGGCCGGGGAGCTGTTTTTT. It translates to CASSQGWAGELFF.

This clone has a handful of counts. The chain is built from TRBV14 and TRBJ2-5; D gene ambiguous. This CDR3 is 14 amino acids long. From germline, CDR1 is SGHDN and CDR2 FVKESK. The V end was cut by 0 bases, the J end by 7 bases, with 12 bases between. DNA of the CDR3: TGTGCCAGCAGCCAAGATGACTGGCACTGGACCCAGTACTTC. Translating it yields CASSQDDWHWTQYF.

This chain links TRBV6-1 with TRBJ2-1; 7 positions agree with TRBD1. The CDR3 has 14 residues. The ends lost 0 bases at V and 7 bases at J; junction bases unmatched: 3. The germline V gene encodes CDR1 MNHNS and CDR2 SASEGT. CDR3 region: CASSEAGGLNEQFF. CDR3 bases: TGTGCCAGCAGTGAAGCAGGGGGCCTGAATGAGCAGTTCTTC.

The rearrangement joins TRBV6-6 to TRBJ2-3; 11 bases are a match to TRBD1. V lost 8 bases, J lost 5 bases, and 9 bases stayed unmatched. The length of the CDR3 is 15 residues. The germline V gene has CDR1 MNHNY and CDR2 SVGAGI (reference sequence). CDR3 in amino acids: CASSNTGTGGDTQYF. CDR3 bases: TGTGCCAGCTCCAACACCGGGACAGGGGGAGATACGCAGTATTTT.

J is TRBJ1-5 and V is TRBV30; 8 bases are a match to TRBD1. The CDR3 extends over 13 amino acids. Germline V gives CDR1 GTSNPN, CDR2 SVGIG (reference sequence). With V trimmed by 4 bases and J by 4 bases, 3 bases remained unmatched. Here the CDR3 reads CAWTQGGNQPQHF. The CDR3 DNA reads TGTGCCTGGACACAGGGGGGTAATCAGCCCCAGCATTTT.

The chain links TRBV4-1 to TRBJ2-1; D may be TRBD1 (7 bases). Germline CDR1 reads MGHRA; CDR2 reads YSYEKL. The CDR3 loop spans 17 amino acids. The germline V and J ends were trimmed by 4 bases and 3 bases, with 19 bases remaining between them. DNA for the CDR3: TGCGCCAGCAGCCGCAGCAGGGGGGTTCTCGGCTACAATGAGCAGTTCTTC. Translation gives CASSRSRGVLGYNEQFF.

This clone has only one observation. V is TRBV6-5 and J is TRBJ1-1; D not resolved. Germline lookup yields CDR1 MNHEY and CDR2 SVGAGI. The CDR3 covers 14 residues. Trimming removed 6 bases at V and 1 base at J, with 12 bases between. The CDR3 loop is CASSSRLGNTEAFF. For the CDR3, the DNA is TGTGCCAGCAGCTCCAGACTCGGGAACACTGAAGCTTTCTTT.

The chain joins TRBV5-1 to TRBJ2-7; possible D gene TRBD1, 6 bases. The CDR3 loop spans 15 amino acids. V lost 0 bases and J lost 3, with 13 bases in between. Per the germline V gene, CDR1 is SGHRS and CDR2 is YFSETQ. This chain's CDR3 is CASSLGQAIHYEQYF. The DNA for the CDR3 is TGCGCCAGCAGCTTGGGACAGGCGATTCACTACGAGCAGTACTTC.

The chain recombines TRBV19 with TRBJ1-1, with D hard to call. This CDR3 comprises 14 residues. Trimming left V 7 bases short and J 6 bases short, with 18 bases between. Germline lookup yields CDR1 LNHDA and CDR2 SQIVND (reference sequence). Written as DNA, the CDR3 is TGTGCCAGTACCCTGGCAGGCCCCACCGCTGAAGCTTTCTTT. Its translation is CASTLAGPTAEAFF. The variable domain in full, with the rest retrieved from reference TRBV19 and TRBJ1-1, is DGGITQSPKYLFRKEGQNVTLSCEQNLNHDAMYWYRQDPGQGLRLIYYSQIVNDFQKGDIAEGYSVSREKKESFPLTVTSAQKNPTAFYLCASTLAGPTAEAFFGQGTRLTVV.

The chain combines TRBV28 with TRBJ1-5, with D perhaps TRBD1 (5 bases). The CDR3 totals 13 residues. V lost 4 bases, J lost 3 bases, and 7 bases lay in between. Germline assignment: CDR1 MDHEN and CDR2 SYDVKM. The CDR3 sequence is CASSWGVNQPQHF. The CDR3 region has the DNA TGTGCCAGCAGTTGGGGGGTCAATCAGCCCCAGCATTTT.

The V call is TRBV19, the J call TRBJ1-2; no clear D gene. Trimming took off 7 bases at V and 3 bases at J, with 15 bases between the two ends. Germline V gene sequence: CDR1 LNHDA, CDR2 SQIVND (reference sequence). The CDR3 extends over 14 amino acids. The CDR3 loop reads CASTTSLFYYGYTF. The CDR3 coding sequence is TGTGCCAGTACCACTAGCCTTTTCTACTATGGCTACACCTTC.

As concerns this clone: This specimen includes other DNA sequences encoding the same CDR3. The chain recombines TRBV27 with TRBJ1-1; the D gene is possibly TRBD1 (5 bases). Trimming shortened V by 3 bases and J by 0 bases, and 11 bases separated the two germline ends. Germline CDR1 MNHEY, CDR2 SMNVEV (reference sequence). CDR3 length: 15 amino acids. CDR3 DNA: TGTGCCAGCAGTTTGGTTAGGGGTATGAACACTGAAGCTTTCTTT. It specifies CASSLVRGMNTEAFF.

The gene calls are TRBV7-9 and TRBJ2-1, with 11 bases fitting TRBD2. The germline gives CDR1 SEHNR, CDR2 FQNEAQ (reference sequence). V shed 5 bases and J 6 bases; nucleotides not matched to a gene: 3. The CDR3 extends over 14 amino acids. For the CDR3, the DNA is TGTGCCAGCAGCGTAACTAGCGGGGGCAATGAGCAGTTCTTC. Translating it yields CASSVTSGGNEQFF. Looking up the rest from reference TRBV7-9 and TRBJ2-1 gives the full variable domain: DTGVSQNPRHKITKRGQNVTFRCDPISEHNRLYWYRQTLGQGPEFLTYFQNEAQLEKSRLLSDRFSAERPKGSFSTLEIQRTEQGDSAMYLCASSVTSGGNEQFFGPGTRLTVL.

This CDR3 reads CASQGTSGSIEQFF. In DNA form, the CDR3 reads TGTGCTTCCCAGGGGACTAGCGGGAGCATAGAGCAGTTCTTC. The chain joins TRBV19 to TRBJ2-1, with TRBD2 matching over 14 bases. The CDR3 length is 14 residues. Germline CDR1 LNHDA, CDR2 SQIVND (reference sequence).

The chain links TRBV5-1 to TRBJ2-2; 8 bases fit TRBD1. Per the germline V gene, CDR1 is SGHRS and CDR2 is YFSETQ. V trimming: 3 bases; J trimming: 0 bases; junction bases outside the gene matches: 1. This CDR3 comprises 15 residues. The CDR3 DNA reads TGCGCCAGCAGCTCGGGACAGGCGAACACCGGGGAGCTGTTTTTT. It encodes CASSSGQANTGELFF.

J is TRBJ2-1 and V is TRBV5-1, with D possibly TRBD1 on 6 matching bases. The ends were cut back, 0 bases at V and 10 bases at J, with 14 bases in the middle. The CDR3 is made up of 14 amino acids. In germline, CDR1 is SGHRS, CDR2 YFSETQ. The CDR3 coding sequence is TGCGCCAGCAGCTTGGAAAGGGGGATCCGGGAGCAGTTCTTC. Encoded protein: CASSLERGIREQFF.

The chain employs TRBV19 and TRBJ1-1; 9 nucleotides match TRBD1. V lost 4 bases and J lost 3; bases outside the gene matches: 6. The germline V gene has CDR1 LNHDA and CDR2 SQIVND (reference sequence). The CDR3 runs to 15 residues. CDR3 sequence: CASSRTGALDTEAFF. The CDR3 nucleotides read TGTGCCAGTAGTAGGACAGGGGCACTTGACACTGAAGCTTTCTTT.